The sequence of this T cell receptor (beta chain) was determined in a study of T cell repertoires in cytomegalovirus infection. Study-level points and caveats: Pooled public TCR beta family frequency picked out CMV carriers with the relevant HLA. In two of eight donors, the top clonotype was HLA-C-restricted CMV-specific.

TCRdb reprocessed the reads with MiXCR, giving one entry per CDR3 protein. The table shows more than 200,000 distinct CDR3 sequences, with less than 9.5% occurring only once. Ten or more counts support this clonotype. What it recognizes is unknown. V lost 4 bases and J 5 bases, leaving 23 bases between the germline ends. Germline-derived CDR1 and CDR2 are LGHNA and YSLEER. This CDR3 region has 17 residues. The sequence was obtained from a human donor in good health (CMV status not recorded). Some clones in this sample may be carry-over from other donors' samples. This chain joins TRBV4-3 and TRBJ1-1, with D possibly being TRBD1 (6 bases). Source material: PBMCs. CDR3 DNA: TGCGCCAGCAGCCTCACGTACCCGGGGGCGGTCCAGACTGAAGCTTTCTTT. It is translated as CASSLTYPGAVQTEAFF.